Listed below are T cell receptor beta chains from one sample, sequenced in a study of siplizumab effects on memory and regulatory T cells. Sequencing was performed with immunoSEQ multiplex PCR; in TCRdb, only in-frame clones are kept and a portion is missing. The sample gives about 100,000 clones, 75% to 95% of which show up once; 2.6% is in the top ten. The sample was CD4+ T cells sorted from blood. These receptors originate from a human donor in good health. Some clones in this sample may be carry-over from other donors' samples. Each CDR3 is given with its conserved first and last residue. D genes are given only for firm matches. For some rows the clone size is stated as once, few or many, or as a class when expanded; others skip it.

TRBD2 | TRBJ2-1 | NA | TRBV7-9 | CASSPGQLRGRRGNEQFF | TGTGCCAGCAGCCCCGGACAACTCCGCGGGAGGAGAGGCAATGAGCAGTTCTTC
TRBD2 | TRBJ2-7 | NA | TRBV6-5 | CASRRSSGRSYEQYF | TGTGCCAGCAGGCGTTCTAGCGGGAGATCCTACGAGCAGTACTTC
TRBD1 | TRBJ2-3 | once | TRBV7-3 | CASSSTGVPDTQYF | TGTGCCAGCAGCTCGACAGGGGTACCAGATACGCAGTATTTT
NA | TRBJ1-2 | NA | TRBV6-1 | CASSAQGSRVNYGYTF | TGTGCCAGCAGTGCACAAGGTAGTCGGGTAAACTATGGCTACACCTTC
TRBD2 | TRBJ2-3 | NA | TRBV30 | CAWSGGTRVMDTQYF | TGTGCCTGGAGCGGGGGGACTAGAGTCATGGATACGCAGTATTTT
NA | TRBJ2-4 | NA | TRBV6-6 | CASSPHPKNIQYF | TGTGCCAGCAGCCCACACCCCAAAAACATTCAGTACTTC
TRBD2 | TRBJ2-1 | NA | TRBV5-1 | CASSLGGGTPNNEQFF | TGCGCCAGCAGCTTGGGGGGAGGGACCCCGAACAATGAGCAGTTCTTC
NA | TRBJ1-1 | NA | TRBV6-6 | CASRGASDTEAFF | TGTGCCAGCAGAGGAGCATCGGACACTGAAGCTTTCTTT
NA | TRBJ2-3 | NA | TRBV7-3 | CASSPGLSTDTQYF | TGTGCCAGCAGCCCGGGACTCAGCACAGATACGCAGTATTTT
TRBD1 | TRBJ1-1 | NA | TRBV2 | CASRRDRSENTEAFF | TGTGCCAGCAGAAGGGACAGGAGTGAGAACACTGAAGCTTTCTTT
NA | TRBJ1-2 | NA | TRBV29-1 | CSVEDRESYGYTF | TGCAGCGTTGAAGATCGAGAGAGCTATGGCTACACCTTC
TRBD2 | TRBJ2-1 | NA | TRBV7-2 | CASSLDALAGGNEQFF | TGTGCCAGCAGCTTAGATGCACTAGCGGGAGGCAATGAGCAGTTCTTC
NA | TRBJ2-3 | NA | TRBV11-2 | CASSLGVARPPADTQYF | TGTGCCAGCAGCTTAGGGGTAGCCCGGCCTCCCGCAGATACGCAGTATTTT
NA | TRBJ2-5 | NA | TRBV5-1 | CASCLGSQETQYF | TGCGCCAGCTGCCTTGGGTCGCAAGAGACCCAGTACTTC
TRBD2 | TRBJ2-5 | NA | TRBV7-9 | CASSGTSGRGETQYF | TGTGCCAGCAGCGGCACTAGCGGGAGAGGGGAGACCCAGTACTTC
NA | TRBJ2-7 | NA | TRBV28 | CASSLTGVRYEQYF | TGTGCCAGCAGTCTGACGGGGGTAAGATACGAGCAGTACTTC
TRBD1 | TRBJ1-1 | NA | TRBV10-2 | CASSPGQGKRNTEAFF | TGCGCCAGCAGCCCTGGACAGGGGAAGAGGAACACTGAAGCTTTCTTT
NA | TRBJ2-7 | NA | TRBV6-6 | CASSIALYEQYF | TGTGCCAGCAGTATTGCACTTTACGAGCAGTACTTC
NA | TRBJ2-5 | NA | TRBV10-1 | CASSENSEETQYF | TGCGCCAGCAGTGAGAATTCGGAAGAGACCCAGTACTTC
TRBD1 | TRBJ1-2 | NA | TRBV5-4 | CASTLNRGVSGYTF | TGTGCCAGCACCCTCAACAGGGGAGTAAGTGGCTACACCTTC
NA | TRBJ2-7 | NA | TRBV7-8 | CASSLSGGSYEQYF | TGTGCCAGCAGCTTGTCAGGGGGGTCCTACGAGCAGTACTTC
TRBD2 | TRBJ2-1 | NA | TRBV5-1 | CASSPAGSSYNEQFF | TGCGCCAGCAGCCCAGCGGGAAGCTCCTACAATGAGCAGTTCTTC
TRBD2 | TRBJ2-7 | NA | TRBV11-2 | CASNPASGYEQYF | TGTGCCAGCAACCCGGCTAGCGGCTACGAGCAGTACTTC
NA | TRBJ1-5 | NA | TRBV11-2 | CASSLGNDQPQHF | TGTGCCAGCAGCTTGGGCAACGACCAGCCCCAGCATTTT
NA | TRBJ2-5 | NA | TRBV2 | CASSDSPRKGETQYF | TGTGCCAGCAGTGATTCGCCCAGAAAGGGAGAGACCCAGTACTTC
NA | TRBJ1-2 | NA | TRBV5-1 | CASSPTWTEGGYTF | TGCGCCAGCAGCCCAACGTGGACAGAGGGTGGCTACACCTTC
TRBD2 | TRBJ2-3 | NA | TRBV27 | CASSPLGTSGRTDTQYF | TGTGCCAGCAGTCCACTCGGGACTAGCGGGAGGACAGATACGCAGTATTTT
NA | TRBJ2-3 | NA | TRBV7-3 | CASSLGGYTDTQYF | TGTGCCAGCAGCTTAGGGGGGTACACAGATACGCAGTATTTT
TRBD1 | TRBJ2-2 | NA | TRBV6-1 | CASSETLRTGGTGELFF | TGTGCCAGCAGTGAAACACTGAGGACAGGGGGTACCGGGGAGCTGTTTTTT
NA | TRBJ2-5 | NA | TRBV7-9 | CASSRPGQLGETQYF | TGTGCCAGCAGCCGGCCGGGTCAGCTCGGGGAGACCCAGTACTTC
NA | TRBJ2-3 | NA | TRBV29-1 | CSVEGVKPRAADTQYF | TGCAGCGTTGAAGGGGTTAAACCTCGGGCCGCAGATACGCAGTATTTT
NA | TRBJ1-2 | NA | TRBV18 | CASSTRQPSAGYTF | TGTGCCAGCTCCACTCGCCAGCCTTCAGCCGGCTACACCTTC
TRBD1 | TRBJ1-3 | once | TRBV2 | CASTYDREAGNTIYF | TGTGCCAGCACGTACGACAGGGAGGCAGGAAACACCATATATTTT
TRBD2 | TRBJ2-3 | NA | TRBV4-1 | CASSQVGSGRARDTQYF | TGCGCCAGCAGCCAAGTCGGTAGCGGGAGGGCCCGAGATACGCAGTATTTT
NA | TRBJ2-3 | NA | TRBV7-9 | CASSLVLVASDTQYF | TGTGCCAGCAGCTTAGTTCTAGTAGCTTCAGATACGCAGTATTTT
NA | TRBJ1-4 | NA | TRBV28 | CASSLQGKGEKLFF | TGTGCCAGCAGTTTGCAGGGAAAAGGCGAAAAACTGTTTTTT
NA | TRBJ2-7 | NA | TRBV27 | CASSYSGSSYEQYF | TGTGCCAGCAGTTACTCAGGGAGCTCCTACGAGCAGTACTTC
NA | TRBJ2-1 | NA | TRBV9 | CASSVGVAPVQDEQFF | TGTGCCAGCAGCGTAGGGGTAGCGCCAGTTCAGGATGAGCAGTTCTTC
NA | TRBJ1-1 | NA | TRBV2 | CASSQTGTAEAFF | TGTGCCAGCAGTCAAACAGGGACGGCTGAAGCTTTCTTT
NA | TRBJ2-3 | NA | TRBV27 | CASSFQTGPDTQYF | TGTGCCAGCAGTTTCCAAACGGGGCCAGATACGCAGTATTTT
TRBD2 | TRBJ2-3 | NA | TRBV30 | CAWSKTGGPSTGTQYF | TGTGCCTGGAGTAAAACGGGAGGGCCTAGCACAGGTACGCAGTATTTT
NA | TRBJ1-5 | NA | TRBV27 | CASSPISGGVYSNQPQHF | TGTGCCAGCAGCCCCATTTCAGGAGGGGTATATAGCAATCAGCCCCAGCATTTT
TRBD2 | TRBJ2-3 | NA | TRBV7-9 | CASSSRQTSGRTDTQYF | TGTGCCAGCAGCTCGCGACAGACTAGCGGGAGAACAGATACGCAGTATTTT
NA | TRBJ2-3 | NA | TRBV7-2 | CASSFQGGTYTQYF | TGTGCCAGCAGCTTCCAGGGGGGGACTTATACGCAGTATTTT
TRBD1 | TRBJ2-2 | NA | TRBV5-1 | CASSHDRATGELFF | TGCGCCAGCAGCCACGACAGGGCCACCGGGGAGCTGTTTTTT
TRBD2 | TRBJ2-7 | NA | TRBV19 | CASSSLAGAVPYEQYF | TGTGCCAGTAGTTCATTAGCGGGAGCGGTCCCCTACGAGCAGTACTTC
NA | TRBJ2-2 | NA | TRBV6-4 | CASSAKGSYYTGELFF | TGTGCCAGCAGTGCAAAGGGCAGTTATTACACCGGGGAGCTGTTTTTT
NA | TRBJ1-1 | NA | TRBV18 | CAKTVMNTEAFF | TGTGCCAAGACAGTTATGAACACTGAAGCTTTCTTT
NA | TRBJ2-2 | NA | TRBV5-6 | CASSPTGGAGGHTGELFF | TGTGCCAGCAGCCCGACAGGGGGGGCGGGGGGCCACACCGGGGAGCTGTTTTTT
NA | TRBJ2-5 | NA | TRBV7-3 | CASSPGPSKAPSQETQYF | TGTGCCAGCAGCCCCGGGCCCTCGAAAGCCCCATCACAAGAGACCCAGTACTTC